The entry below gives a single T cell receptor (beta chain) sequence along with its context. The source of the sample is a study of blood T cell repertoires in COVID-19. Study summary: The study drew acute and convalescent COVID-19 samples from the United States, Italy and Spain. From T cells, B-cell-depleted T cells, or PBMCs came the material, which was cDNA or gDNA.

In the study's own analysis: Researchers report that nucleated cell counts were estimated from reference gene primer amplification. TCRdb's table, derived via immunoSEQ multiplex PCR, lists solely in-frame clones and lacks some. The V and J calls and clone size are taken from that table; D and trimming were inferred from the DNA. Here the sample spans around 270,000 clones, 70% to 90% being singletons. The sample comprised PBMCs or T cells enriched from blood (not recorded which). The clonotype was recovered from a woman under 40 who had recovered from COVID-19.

The CDR3 reads CASSLVGGRAFEQFF. Written as DNA, the CDR3 is TGTGCCAGCAGCTTAGTTGGCGGGAGGGCCTTTGAGCAGTTCTTC. The J gene is TRBJ2-1, the V gene TRBV7-9, with 9 bases identical to TRBD2. This CDR3 is built from 15 residues. The trim removed 1 base at V and 9 bases at J, leaving 7 bases unmatched. Germline CDR1 SEHNR, CDR2 FQNEAQ (reference sequence).